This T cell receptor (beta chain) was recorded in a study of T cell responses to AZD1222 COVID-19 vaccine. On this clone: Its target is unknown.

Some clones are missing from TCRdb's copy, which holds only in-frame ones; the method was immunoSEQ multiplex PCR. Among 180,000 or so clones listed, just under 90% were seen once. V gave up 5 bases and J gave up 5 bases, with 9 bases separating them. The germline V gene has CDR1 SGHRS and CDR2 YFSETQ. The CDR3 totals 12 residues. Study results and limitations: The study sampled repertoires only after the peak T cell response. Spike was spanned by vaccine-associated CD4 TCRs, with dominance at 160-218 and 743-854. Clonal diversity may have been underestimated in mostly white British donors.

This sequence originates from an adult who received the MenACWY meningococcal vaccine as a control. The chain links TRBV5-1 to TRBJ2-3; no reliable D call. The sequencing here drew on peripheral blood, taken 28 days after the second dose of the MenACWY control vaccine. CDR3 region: CASRVTGDTQYF. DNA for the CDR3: TGCGCCAGCAGAGTCACCGGAGATACGCAGTATTTT.